The rows below give T cell receptor beta chains drawn from one sample of a study of blood T cell repertoires in COVID-19. Assay used: immunoSEQ multiplex PCR; TCRdb lists only in-frame clones, some missing. The data contain over 100,000 clones, approximately 90% of them singletons. Input material: peripheral blood. These receptors were taken from a human donor with acute or convalescent COVID-19. The donor label of this sample is uncertain. The CDR3 runs from the conserved cysteine through the conserved F or W. D genes are given only for firm matches. Clone size appears in some rows only: once, few, many, or a class for an expanded clone.

abundance | j_gene | d_gene | v_gene | CDR3aa | CDR3nt
few | TRBJ2-7 | - | TRBV7-8 | CASSLVQNEQYF | TGTGCCAGCAGCTTAGTCCAGAACGAGCAGTACTTC
once | TRBJ2-1 | - | TRBV30 | CAWSVKSAGNNEQFF | TGTGCCTGGAGTGTGAAAAGCGCGGGTAACAATGAGCAGTTCTTC
- | TRBJ1-5 | - | TRBV7-9 | CASSFRGQPQHF | TGTGCCAGCAGCTTCCGGGGTCAGCCCCAGCATTTT
- | TRBJ2-1 | - | TRBV10-3 | CATWGGPYNEQFF | TGTGCCACCTGGGGGGGGCCCTACAATGAGCAGTTCTTC
once | TRBJ2-7 | - | TRBV27 | CASSFHPGTYEQYF | TGTGCCAGCAGTTTCCACCCGGGGACCTACGAGCAGTACTTC
once | TRBJ2-7 | TRBD2 | TRBV27 | CASSSWTSGYEQYF | TGTGCCAGCAGTTCTTGGACTAGCGGCTACGAGCAGTACTTC
few | TRBJ2-3 | TRBD2 | TRBV4-2 | CASSLSTSGGATDTQYF | TGTGCCAGCAGCCTATCTACTAGCGGGGGGGCGACAGATACGCAGTATTTT
- | TRBJ2-5 | - | TRBV4-2 | CASSQDLNSGGQETQYF | TGTGCCAGCAGCCAAGATCTGAATAGCGGAGGCCAAGAGACCCAGTACTTC
- | TRBJ2-1 | TRBD2 | TRBV6-5 | CASSYPGTSGSYEQFF | TGTGCCAGCAGTTATCCAGGGACTAGCGGGAGCTATGAGCAGTTCTTC
- | TRBJ2-7 | - | TRBV11-1 | CASSWTQMGYEQYF | TGTGCCAGCAGCTGGACTCAAATGGGCTACGAGCAGTACTTC